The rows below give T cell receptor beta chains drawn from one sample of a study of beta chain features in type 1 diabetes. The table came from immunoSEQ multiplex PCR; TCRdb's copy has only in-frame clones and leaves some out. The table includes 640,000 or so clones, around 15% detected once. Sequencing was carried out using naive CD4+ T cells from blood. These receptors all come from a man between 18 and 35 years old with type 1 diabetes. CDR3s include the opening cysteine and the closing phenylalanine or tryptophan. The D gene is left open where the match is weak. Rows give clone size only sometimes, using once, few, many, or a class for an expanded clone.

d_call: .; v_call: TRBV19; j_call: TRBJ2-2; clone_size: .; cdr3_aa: CASSIAGELFF; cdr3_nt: TGTGCCAGTAGTATCGCCGGGGAGCTGTTTTTT
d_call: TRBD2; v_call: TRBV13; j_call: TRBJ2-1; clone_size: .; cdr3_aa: CASSRWTSGATRQFF; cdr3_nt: TGTGCCAGCAGCCGTTGGACTAGCGGCGCTACAAGGCAGTTCTTC
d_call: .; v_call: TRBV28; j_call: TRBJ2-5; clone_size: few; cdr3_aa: CASSLLFLGETQYF; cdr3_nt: TGTGCCAGCAGTTTGCTCTTCCTGGGGGAGACCCAGTACTTC
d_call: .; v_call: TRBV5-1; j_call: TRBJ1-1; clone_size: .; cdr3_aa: CASSITGAMNTEAFF; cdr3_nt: TGCGCCAGCAGCATAACGGGAGCTATGAACACTGAAGCTTTCTTT
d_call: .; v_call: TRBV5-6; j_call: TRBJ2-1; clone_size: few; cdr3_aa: CASRVLAGEQFF; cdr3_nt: TGTGCCAGCAGGGTTCTCGCGGGGGAGCAGTTCTTC
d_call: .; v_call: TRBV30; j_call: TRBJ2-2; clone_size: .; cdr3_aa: CAWSVRGTGELFF; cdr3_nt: TGTGCCTGGAGTGTCCGGGGGACCGGGGAGCTGTTTTTT
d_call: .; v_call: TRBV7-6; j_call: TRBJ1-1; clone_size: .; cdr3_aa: CASSLLQDNTEAFF; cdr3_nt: TGTGCCAGCAGCCTCCTACAGGACAACACTGAAGCTTTCTTT
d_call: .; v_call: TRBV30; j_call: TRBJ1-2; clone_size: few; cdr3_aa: CAWSAAATSRGVSYGYTF; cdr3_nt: TGTGCCTGGAGTGCCGCAGCCACTAGCAGGGGAGTAAGCTATGGCTACACCTTC
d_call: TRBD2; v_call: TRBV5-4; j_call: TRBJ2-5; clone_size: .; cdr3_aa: CASSWGLAGGPVRETQYF; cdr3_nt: TGTGCCAGCAGCTGGGGACTAGCGGGAGGGCCGGTTAGAGAGACCCAGTACTTC
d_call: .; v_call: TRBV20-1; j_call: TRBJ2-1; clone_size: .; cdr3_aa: CSASGVGEQFF; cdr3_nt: TGCAGTGCTAGCGGGGTGGGTGAGCAGTTCTTC
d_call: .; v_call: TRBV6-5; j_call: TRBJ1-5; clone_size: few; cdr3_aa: CASSYDAGGNQPQHF; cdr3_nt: TGTGCCAGCAGTTACGACGCGGGTGGCAATCAGCCCCAGCATTTT
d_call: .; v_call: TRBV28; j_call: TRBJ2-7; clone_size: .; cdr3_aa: CASSLGGTYEQYF; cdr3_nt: TGTGCCAGCAGTTTAGGGGGAACCTACGAGCAGTACTTC
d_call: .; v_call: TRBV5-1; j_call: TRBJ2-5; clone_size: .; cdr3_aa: CASSLSTETQYF; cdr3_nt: TGCGCCAGCAGCTTATCGACGGAGACCCAGTACTTC
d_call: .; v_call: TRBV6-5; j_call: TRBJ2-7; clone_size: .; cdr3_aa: CASSYPGSGVQYF; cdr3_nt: TGTGCCAGCAGTTACCCGGGCTCCGGGGTGCAGTACTTC
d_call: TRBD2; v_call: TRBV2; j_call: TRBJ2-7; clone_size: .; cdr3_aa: CASRKEGGAGVEQYF; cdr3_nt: TGTGCCAGCAGGAAAGAGGGAGGGGCTGGCGTGGAGCAGTACTTC
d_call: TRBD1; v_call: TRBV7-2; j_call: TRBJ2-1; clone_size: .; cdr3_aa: CASSKGQLVGNEQFF; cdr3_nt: TGTGCCAGCAGCAAGGGACAGTTGGTGGGGAATGAGCAGTTCTTC
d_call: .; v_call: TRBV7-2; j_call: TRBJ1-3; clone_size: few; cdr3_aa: CASSSSSHLGNTIYF; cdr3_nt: TGTGCCAGCAGCTCTAGTTCCCATTTAGGAAACACCATATATTTT
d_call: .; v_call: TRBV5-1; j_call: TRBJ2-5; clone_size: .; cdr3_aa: CASHYRETQYF; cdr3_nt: TGCGCCAGCCACTACAGGGAGACCCAGTACTTC
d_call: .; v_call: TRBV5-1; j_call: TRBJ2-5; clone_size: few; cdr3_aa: CASSLDSRGPTGTQYF; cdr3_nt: TGCGCCAGCAGCTTGGACTCTCGGGGACCGACGGGGACCCAGTACTTC
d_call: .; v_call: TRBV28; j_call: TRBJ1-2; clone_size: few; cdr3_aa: CASRETGEGYGYTF; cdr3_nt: TGTGCCAGCAGGGAGACGGGAGAAGGCTATGGCTACACCTTC
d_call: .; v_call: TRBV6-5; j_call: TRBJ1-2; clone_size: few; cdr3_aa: CASVSTGYGYTF; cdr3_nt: TGTGCCAGCGTTAGCACAGGCTATGGCTACACCTTC
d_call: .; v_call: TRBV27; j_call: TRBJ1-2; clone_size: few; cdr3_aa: CASSLQGRDYGYTF; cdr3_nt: TGTGCCAGCAGTTTGCAGGGAAGAGACTATGGCTACACCTTC
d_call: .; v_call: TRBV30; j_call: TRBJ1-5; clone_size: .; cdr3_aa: CAWSGDSSYQPQHF; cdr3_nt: TGTGCCTGGAGTGGTGACAGTTCCTATCAGCCCCAGCATTTT
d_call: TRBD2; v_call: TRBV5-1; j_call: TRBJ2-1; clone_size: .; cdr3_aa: CASSLALREGDEQFF; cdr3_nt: TGCGCCAGCAGCTTGGCTCTGCGGGAGGGTGATGAGCAGTTCTTC
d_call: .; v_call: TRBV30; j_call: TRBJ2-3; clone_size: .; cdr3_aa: CAWSESISRPDTQYF; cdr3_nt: TGTGCCTGGAGTGAGTCCATCTCTCGCCCAGATACGCAGTATTTT
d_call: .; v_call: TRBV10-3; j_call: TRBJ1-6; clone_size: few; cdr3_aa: CAISGPNSPLHF; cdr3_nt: TGTGCCATCAGTGGCCCGAATTCACCCCTCCACTTT
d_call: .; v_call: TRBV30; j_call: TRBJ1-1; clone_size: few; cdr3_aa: CAWSLTAYMNTEAFF; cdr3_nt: TGTGCCTGGAGCCTGACAGCTTACATGAACACTGAAGCTTTCTTT
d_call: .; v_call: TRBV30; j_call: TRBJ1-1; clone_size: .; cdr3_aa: CAWTGYRTEAFF; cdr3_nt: TGTGCCTGGACAGGGTATCGGACTGAAGCTTTCTTT
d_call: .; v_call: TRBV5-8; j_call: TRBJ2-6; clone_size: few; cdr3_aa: CASSLAGSSLSGANVLTF; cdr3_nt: TGTGCCAGCAGCTTGGCCGGCTCTAGCCTGTCCGGGGCCAACGTCCTGACTTTC
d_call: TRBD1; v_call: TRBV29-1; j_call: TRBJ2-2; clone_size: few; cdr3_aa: CSALGDRYTGELFF; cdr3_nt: TGCAGCGCGCTGGGGGACAGGTACACCGGGGAGCTGTTTTTT
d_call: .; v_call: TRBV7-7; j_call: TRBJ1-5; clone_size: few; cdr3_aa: CASSLGRSNQPQHF; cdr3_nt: TGTGCTAGCAGCTTAGGAAGAAGCAATCAGCCCCAGCATTTT
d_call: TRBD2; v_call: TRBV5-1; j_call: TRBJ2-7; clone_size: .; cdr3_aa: CASSLAGTSGSYEQYF; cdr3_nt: TGCGCCAGCAGCTTGGCCGGGACTAGCGGGAGCTACGAGCAGTACTTC
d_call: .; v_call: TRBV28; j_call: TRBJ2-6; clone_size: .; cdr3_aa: CASSLGAGANVLTF; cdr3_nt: TGTGCCAGCAGTTTGGGGGCTGGGGCCAACGTCCTGACTTTC
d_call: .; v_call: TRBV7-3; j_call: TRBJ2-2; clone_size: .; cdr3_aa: CASSPTKGTGELFF; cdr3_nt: TGTGCCAGCAGCCCCACGAAGGGCACCGGGGAGCTGTTTTTT
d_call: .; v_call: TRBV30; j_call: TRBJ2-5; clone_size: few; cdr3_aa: CAWILGTGPTQYF; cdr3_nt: TGTGCCTGGATTCTTGGAACCGGTCCCACCCAGTACTTC
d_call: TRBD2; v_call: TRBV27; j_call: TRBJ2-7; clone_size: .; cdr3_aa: CASSWRPRGRHEQYF; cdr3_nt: TGTGCCAGCAGTTGGCGCCCGCGGGGGAGACACGAGCAGTACTTC
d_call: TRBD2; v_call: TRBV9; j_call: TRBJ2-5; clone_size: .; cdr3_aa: CASSVAGGSETQYF; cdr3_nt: TGTGCCAGCAGCGTAGCGGGGGGGTCAGAGACCCAGTACTTC
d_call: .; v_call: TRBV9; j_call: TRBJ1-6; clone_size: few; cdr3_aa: CASSSAVSSYNSPLHF; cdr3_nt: TGTGCCAGCAGCTCCGCCGTGAGCTCCTATAATTCACCCCTCCACTTT
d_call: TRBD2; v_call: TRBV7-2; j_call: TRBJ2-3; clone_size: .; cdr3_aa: CASSTSSGKEGTDTQYF; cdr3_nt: TGTGCCAGCAGCACCTCTAGCGGGAAGGAGGGCACAGATACGCAGTATTTT
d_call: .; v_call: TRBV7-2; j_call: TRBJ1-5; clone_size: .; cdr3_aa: CASSPAGAGNQPQHF; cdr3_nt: TGTGCCAGCAGCCCAGCAGGGGCTGGCAATCAGCCCCAGCATTTT
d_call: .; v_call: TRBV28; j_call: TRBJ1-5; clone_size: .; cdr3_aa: CASTTTWPQHF; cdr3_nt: TGTGCCAGCACTACAACGTGGCCCCAGCATTTT
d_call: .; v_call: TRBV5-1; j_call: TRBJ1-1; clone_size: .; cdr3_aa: CASSSLGSLNTEAFF; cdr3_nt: TGCGCCAGCAGCTCCCTCGGCAGTTTGAACACTGAAGCTTTCTTT
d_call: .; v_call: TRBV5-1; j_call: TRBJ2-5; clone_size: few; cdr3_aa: CASSLPQGMYQETQYF; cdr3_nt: TGCGCCAGCAGCTTGCCCCAGGGAATGTACCAAGAGACCCAGTACTTC
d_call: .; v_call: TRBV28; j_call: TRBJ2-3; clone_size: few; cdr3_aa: CASSPPPGLRQDTQYF; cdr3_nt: TGTGCCAGCAGTCCCCCTCCGGGACTTAGGCAAGATACGCAGTATTTT
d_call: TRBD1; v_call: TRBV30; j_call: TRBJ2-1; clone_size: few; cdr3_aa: CAWGQANNEQFF; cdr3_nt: TGTGCCTGGGGACAGGCCAACAATGAGCAGTTCTTC
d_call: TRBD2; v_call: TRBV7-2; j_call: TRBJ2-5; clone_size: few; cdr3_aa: CASSSKAGAGETQYF; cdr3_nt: TGTGCCAGCAGCTCTAAAGCGGGGGCTGGGGAGACCCAGTACTTC
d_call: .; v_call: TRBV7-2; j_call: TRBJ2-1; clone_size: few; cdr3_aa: CASSLIFDEQFF; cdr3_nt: TGTGCCAGCAGCCTTATTTTTGATGAGCAGTTCTTC
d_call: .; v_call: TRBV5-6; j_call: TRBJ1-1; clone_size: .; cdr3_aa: CASSLEFGTEAFF; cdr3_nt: TGTGCCAGCAGCTTGGAGTTCGGGACTGAAGCTTTCTTT
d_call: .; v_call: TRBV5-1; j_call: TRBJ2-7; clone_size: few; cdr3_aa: CASSFFVGDAYEQYF; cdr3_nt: TGCGCCAGCAGCTTTTTCGTGGGAGATGCATACGAGCAGTACTTC
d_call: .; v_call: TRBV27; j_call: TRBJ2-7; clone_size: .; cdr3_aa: CASGFSGQSYEQYF; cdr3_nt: TGTGCCAGCGGATTTTCGGGGCAGTCCTACGAGCAGTACTTC
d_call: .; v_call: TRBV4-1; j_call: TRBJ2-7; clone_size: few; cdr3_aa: CASSQVLISPYEQYF; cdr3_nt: TGCGCCAGCAGCCAAGTTTTGATCTCCCCCTACGAGCAGTACTTC
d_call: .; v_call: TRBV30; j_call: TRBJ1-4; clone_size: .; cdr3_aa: CAWSGGISEKLFF; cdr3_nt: TGTGCCTGGTCGGGGGGGATCTCTGAAAAACTGTTTTTT
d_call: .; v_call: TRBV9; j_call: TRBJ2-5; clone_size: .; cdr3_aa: CASSSTSFQETQYF; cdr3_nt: TGTGCCAGCAGCAGTACTAGCTTTCAAGAGACCCAGTACTTC
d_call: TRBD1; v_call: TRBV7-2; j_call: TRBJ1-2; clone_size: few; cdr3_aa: CASSPRQGQSYTF; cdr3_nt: TGTGCCAGCAGCCCGCGACAGGGTCAAAGCTACACCTTC
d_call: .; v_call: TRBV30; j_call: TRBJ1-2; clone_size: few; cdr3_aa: CAWGESYGYTF; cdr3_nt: TGTGCCTGGGGGGAGAGCTATGGCTACACCTTC
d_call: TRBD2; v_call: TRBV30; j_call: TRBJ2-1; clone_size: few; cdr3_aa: CAWSLAGSNEQFF; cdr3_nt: TGTGCCTGGAGCCTAGCGGGTTCAAATGAGCAGTTCTTC
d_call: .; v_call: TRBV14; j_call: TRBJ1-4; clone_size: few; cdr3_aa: CASSQAGGRAFF; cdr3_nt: TGTGCCAGCAGCCAAGCGGGCGGCAGAGCGTTTTTT
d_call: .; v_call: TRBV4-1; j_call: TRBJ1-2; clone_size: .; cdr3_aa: CASSQKGLNYGYTF; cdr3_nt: TGCGCCAGCAGCCAAAAAGGGCTTAACTATGGCTACACCTTC